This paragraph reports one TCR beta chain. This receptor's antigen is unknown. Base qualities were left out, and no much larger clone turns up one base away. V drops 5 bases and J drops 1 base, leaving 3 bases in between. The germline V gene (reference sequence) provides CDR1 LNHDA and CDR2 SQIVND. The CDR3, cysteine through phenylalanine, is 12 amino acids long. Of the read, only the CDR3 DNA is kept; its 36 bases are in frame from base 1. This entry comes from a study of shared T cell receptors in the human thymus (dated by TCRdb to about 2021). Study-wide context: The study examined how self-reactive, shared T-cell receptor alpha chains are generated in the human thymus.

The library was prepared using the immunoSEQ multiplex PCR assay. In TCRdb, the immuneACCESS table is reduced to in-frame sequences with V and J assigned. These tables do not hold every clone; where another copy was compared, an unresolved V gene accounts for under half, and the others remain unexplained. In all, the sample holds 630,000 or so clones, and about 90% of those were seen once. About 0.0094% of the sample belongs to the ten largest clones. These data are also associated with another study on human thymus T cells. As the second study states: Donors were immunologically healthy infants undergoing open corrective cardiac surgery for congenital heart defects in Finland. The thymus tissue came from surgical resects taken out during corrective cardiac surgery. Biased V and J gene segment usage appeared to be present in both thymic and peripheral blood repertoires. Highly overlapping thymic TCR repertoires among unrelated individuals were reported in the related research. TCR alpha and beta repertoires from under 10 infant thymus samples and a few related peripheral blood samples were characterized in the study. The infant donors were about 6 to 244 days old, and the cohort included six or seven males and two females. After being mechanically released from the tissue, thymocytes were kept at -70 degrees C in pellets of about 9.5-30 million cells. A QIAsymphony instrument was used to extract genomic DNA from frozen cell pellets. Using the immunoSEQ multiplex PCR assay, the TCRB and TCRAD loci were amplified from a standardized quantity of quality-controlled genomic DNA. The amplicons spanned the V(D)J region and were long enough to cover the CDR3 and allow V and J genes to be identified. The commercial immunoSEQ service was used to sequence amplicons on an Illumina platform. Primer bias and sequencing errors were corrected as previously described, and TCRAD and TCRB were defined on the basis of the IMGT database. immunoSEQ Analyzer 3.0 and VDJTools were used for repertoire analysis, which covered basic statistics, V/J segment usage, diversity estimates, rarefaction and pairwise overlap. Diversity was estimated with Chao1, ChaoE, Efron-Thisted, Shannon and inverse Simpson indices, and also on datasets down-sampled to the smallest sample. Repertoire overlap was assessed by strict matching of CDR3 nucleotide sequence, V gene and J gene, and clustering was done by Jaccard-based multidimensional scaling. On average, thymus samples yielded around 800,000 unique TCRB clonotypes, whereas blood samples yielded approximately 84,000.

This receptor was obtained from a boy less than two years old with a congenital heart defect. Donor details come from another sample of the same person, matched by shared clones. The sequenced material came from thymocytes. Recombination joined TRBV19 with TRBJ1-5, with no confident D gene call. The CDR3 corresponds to CASSQSNQPQHF. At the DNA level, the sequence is TGTGCCAGTAGTCAAAGCAATCAGCCCCAGCATTTT.